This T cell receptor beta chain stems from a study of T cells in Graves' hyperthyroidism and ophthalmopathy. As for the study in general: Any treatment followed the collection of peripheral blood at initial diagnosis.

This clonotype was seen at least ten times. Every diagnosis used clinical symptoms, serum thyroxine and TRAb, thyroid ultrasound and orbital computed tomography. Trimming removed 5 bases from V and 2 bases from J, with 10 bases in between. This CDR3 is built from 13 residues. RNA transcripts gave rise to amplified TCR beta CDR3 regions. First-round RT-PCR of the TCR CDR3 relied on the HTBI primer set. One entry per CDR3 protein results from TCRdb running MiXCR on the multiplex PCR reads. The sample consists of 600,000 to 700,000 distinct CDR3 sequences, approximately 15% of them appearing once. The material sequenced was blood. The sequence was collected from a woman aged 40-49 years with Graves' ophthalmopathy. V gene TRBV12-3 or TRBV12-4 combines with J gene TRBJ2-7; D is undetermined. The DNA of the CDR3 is TGTGCCAGCAGTCCGGACCGGACCTACGAGCAGTACTTC. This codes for CASSPDRTYEQYF.